Detailed here is one TCR beta chain. TCRdb's table, derived via immunoSEQ multiplex PCR, lists solely in-frame clones and lacks some. The sample carries 55,000 or so clones, 84% recorded once. The sample is drawn from a study of PD-L1 blockade in urothelial cancer. Study information: About 85% of the roughly 30 patients were males with bladder-origin urothelial cancer. Anywhere from 0 to 3 prior chemotherapy regimens had been received by patients.

After removal of 3 bases from V and 4 bases from J, the junction contained 5 bases not matched to a gene. Germline CDR1 reads SEHNR; CDR2 reads FQNEAQ (reference sequence). CDR3 length equals 15 residues. The material sequenced was PBMCs, taken around atezolizumab (anti-PD-L1) treatment. The V call is TRBV7-9, the J call TRBJ1-3, with 8 bases lining up with TRBD1. This sequence originates from a man aged 35 to 55 with urothelial cancer. In DNA, the CDR3 is TGTGCCAGCAGCTTTGTGGGACAGGCGGGAAACACCATATATTTT. Protein product: CASSFVGQAGNTIYF.